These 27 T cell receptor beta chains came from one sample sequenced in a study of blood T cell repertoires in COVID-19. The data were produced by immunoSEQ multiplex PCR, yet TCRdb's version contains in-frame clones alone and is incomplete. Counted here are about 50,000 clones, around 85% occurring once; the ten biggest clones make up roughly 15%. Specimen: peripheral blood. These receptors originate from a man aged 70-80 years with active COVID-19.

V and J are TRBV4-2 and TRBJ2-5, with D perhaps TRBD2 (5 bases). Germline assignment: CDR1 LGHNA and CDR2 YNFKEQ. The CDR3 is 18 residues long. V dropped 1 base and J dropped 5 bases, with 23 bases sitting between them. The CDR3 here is CASSQGQIRSALGETQYF. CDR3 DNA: TGTGCCAGCAGCCAAGGTCAAATACGTAGCGCTCTAGGGGAGACCCAGTACTTC.

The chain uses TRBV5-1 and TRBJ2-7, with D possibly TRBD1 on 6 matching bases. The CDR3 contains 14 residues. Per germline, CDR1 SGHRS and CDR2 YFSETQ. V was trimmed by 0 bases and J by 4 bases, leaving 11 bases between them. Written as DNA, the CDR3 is TGCGCCAGCAGCTTGGCAGGGGCCCAGTACGAGCAGTACTTC. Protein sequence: CASSLAGAQYEQYF.

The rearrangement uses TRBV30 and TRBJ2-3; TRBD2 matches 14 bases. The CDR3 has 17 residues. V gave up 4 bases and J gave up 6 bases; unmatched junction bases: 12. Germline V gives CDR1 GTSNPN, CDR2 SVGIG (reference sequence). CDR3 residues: CAWKGTGTSGRWDTQYF. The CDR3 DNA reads TGTGCCTGGAAGGGCACCGGGACTAGCGGGAGATGGGATACGCAGTATTTT.

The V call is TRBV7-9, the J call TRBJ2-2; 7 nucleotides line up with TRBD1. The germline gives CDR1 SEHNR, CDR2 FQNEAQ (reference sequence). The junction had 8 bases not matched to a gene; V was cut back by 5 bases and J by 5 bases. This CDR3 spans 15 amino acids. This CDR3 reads CASSARQGDTGELFF. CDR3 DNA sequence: TGTGCCAGCAGCGCTCGACAGGGAGATACCGGGGAGCTGTTTTTT.

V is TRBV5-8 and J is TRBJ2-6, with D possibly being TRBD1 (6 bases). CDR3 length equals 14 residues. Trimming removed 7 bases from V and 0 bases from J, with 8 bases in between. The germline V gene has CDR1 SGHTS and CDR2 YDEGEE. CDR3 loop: CASHRVSGANVLTF. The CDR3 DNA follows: TGTGCCAGCCACAGGGTCTCTGGGGCCAACGTCCTGACTTTC.

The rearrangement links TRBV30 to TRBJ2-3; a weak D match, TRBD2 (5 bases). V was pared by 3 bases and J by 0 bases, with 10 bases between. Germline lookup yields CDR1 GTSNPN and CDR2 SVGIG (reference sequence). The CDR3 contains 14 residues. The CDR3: CAWRGSYSTDTQYF. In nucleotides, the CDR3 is TGTGCCTGGAGAGGGAGCTACAGCACAGATACGCAGTATTTT.

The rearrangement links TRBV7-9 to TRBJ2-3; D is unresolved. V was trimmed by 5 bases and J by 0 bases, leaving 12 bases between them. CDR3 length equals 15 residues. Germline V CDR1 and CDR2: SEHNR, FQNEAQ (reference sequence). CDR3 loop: CASSLIAVSTDTQYF. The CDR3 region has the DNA TGTGCCAGCAGCCTAATAGCTGTCAGCACAGATACGCAGTATTTT.

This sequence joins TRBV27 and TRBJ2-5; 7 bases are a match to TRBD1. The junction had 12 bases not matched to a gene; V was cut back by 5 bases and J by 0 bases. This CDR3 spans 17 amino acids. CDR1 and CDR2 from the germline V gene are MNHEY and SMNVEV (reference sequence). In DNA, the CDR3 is TGTGCCAGCAGTACGCTGGACAGGCGAACGTACCAAGAGACCCAGTACTTC. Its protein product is CASSTLDRRTYQETQYF.

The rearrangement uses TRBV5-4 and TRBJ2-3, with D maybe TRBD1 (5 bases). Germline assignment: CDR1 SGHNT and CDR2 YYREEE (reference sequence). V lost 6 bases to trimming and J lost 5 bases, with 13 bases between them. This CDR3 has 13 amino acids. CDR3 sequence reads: CASKAGRRDTQYF. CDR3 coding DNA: TGTGCCAGCAAGGCAGGGCGACGAGATACGCAGTATTTT.

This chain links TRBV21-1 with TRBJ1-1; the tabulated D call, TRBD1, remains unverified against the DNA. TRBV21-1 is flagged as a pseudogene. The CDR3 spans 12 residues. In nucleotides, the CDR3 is TGTGCCAGCAGCAAAGTGGCCTCTGAAGCTTTCTTT. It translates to CASSKVASEAFF.

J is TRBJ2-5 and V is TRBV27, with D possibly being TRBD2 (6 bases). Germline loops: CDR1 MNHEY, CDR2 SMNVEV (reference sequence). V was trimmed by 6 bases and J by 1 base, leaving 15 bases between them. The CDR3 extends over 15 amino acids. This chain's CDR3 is CASSPGVPTQETQYF. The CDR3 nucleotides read TGTGCCAGCAGCCCGGGGGTGCCCACCCAAGAGACCCAGTACTTC.

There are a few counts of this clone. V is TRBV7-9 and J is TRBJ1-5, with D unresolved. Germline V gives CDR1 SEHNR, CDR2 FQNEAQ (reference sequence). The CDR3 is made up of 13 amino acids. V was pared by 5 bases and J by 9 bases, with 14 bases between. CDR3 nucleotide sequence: TGTGCCAGCAGCCCGGCGGGCACCGGGCCCCAGCATTTT. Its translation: CASSPAGTGPQHF.

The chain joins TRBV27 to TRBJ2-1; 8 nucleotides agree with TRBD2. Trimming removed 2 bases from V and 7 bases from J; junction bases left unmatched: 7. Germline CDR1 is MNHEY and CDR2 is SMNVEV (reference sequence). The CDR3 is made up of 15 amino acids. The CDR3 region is CASSLAGGARNEQFF. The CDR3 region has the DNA TGTGCCAGCAGTTTAGCGGGGGGCGCGAGGAATGAGCAGTTCTTC.

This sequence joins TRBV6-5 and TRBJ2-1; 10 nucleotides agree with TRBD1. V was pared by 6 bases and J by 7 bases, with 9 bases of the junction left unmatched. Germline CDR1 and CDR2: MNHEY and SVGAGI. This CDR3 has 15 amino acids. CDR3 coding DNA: TGTGCCAGCAGCCTGGGACAGGGGCTTACGAATGAGCAGTTCTTC. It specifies CASSLGQGLTNEQFF.

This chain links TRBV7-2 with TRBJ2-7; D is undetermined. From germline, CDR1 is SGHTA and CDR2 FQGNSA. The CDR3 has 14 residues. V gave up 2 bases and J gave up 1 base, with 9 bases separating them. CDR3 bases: TGTGCCAGCAGCTTACCCACACCTTCCTACGAGCAGTACTTC. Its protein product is CASSLPTPSYEQYF.

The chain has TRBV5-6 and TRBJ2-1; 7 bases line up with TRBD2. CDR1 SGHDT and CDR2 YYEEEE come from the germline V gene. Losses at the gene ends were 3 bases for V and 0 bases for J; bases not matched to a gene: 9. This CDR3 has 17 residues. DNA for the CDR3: TGTGCCAGCAGCTCCCGGCTAGCGGTTTCCTCCTACAATGAGCAGTTCTTC. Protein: CASSSRLAVSSYNEQFF. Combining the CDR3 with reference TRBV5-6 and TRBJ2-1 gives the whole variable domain DAGVTQSPTHLIKTRGQQVTLRCSPKSGHDTVSWYQQALGQGPQFIFQYYEEEERQRGNFPDRFSGHQFPNYSSELNVNALLLGDSALYLCASSSRLAVSSYNEQFFGPGTRLTVL.

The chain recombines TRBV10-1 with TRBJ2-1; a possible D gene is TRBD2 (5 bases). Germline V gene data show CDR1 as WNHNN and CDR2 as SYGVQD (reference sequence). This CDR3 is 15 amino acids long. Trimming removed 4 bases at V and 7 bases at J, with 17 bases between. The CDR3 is CASSVTRRRRNEQFF. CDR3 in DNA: TGCGCCAGCAGTGTCACACGGCGAAGGAGGAATGAGCAGTTCTTC.

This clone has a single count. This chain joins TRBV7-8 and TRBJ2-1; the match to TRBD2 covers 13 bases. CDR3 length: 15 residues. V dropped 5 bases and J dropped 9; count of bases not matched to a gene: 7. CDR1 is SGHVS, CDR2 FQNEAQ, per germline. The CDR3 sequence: CASSRTSGSSAEQFF. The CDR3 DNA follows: TGTGCCAGCAGCAGGACTAGCGGGAGCTCAGCTGAGCAGTTCTTC.

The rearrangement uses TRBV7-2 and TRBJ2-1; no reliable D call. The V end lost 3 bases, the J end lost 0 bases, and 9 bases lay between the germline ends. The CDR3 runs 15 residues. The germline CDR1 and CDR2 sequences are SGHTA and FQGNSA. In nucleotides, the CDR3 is TGTGCCAGCAGCTTCCCACTGAGCTCCTACAATGAGCAGTTCTTC. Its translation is CASSFPLSSYNEQFF.

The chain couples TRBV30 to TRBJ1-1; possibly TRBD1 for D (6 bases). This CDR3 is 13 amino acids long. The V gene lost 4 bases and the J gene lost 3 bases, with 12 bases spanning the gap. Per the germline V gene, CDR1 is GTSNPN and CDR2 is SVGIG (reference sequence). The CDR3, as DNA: TGTGCCTGGATTTTGTACAGGGACACTGAAGCTTTCTTT. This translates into CAWILYRDTEAFF.

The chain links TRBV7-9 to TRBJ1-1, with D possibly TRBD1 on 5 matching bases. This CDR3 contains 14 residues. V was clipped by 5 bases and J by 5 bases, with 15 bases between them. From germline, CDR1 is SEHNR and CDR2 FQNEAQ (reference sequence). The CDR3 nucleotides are TGTGCCAGCAGCCTTCAGGGCGGGGAGACTGAAGCTTTCTTT. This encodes CASSLQGGETEAFF.

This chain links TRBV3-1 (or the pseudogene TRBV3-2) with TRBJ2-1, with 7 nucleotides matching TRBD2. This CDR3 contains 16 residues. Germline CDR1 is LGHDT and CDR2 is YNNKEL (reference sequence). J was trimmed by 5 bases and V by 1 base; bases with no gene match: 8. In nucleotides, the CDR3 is TGTGCCAGCAGCCAAGTTGCCGGGAGGACCCACAATGAGCAGTTCTTC. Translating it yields CASSQVAGRTHNEQFF.

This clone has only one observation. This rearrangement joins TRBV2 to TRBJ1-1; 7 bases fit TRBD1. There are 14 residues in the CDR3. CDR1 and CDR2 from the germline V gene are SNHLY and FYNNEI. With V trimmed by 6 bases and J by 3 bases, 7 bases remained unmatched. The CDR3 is CASRGGRGYTEAFF. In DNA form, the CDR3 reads TGTGCCAGCAGGGGAGGCAGGGGGTACACTGAAGCTTTCTTT.

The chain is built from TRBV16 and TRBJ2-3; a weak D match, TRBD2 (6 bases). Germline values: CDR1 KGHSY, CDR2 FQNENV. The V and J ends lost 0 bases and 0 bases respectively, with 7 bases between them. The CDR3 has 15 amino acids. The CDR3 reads CASSQSGTSTDTQYF. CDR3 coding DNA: TGTGCCAGCAGCCAATCGGGGACTAGCACAGATACGCAGTATTTT.

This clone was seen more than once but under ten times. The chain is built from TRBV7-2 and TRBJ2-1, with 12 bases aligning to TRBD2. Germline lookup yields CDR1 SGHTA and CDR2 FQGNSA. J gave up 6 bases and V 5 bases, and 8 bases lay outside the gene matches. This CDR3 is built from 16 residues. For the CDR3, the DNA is TGTGCCAGCAGCCCCCCCAGACTAGCGGGAGTCAATGAGCAGTTCTTC. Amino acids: CASSPPRLAGVNEQFF.

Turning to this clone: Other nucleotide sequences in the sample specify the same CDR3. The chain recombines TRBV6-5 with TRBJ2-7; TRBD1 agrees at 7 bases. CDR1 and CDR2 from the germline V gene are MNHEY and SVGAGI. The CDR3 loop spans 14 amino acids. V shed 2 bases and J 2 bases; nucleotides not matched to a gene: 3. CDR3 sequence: CASSYPGQTYEQYF. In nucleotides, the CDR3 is TGTGCCAGCAGTTACCCGGGACAGACCTACGAGCAGTACTTC.

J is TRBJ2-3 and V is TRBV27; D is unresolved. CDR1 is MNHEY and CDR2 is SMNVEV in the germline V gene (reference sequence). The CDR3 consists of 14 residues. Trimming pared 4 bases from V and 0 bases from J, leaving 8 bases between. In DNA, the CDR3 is TGTGCCAGCAGTTACCTATACAGCACAGATACGCAGTATTTT. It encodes CASSYLYSTDTQYF.